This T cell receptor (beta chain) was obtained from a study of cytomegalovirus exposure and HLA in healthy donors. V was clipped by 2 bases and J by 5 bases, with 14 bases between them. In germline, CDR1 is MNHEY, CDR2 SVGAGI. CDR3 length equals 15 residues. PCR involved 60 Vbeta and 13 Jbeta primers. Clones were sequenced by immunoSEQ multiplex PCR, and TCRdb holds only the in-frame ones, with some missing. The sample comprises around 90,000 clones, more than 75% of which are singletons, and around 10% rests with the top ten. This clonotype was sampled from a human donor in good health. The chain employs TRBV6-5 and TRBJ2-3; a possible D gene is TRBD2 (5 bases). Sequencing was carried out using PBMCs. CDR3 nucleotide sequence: TGTGCCAGCAGTTACGCCGGGGTCCCCCGAGATACGCAGTATTTT. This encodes CASSYAGVPRDTQYF.